This is a list of T cell receptor beta chains from one sample in a study of blood T cell repertoires in COVID-19. Sequenced by immunoSEQ multiplex PCR; TCRdb stores in-frame clones only, minus some. The repertoire holds 200,000 to 250,000 clones, with 90% to 95% as singletons. Sequenced material: peripheral blood. These receptors came from a young man with acute or convalescent COVID-19. Both conserved end residues are part of each CDR3. A D gene is named only where the DNA matches it firmly. Clone size, where shown, is once, few, many, or a class for clones that have expanded.

len	v_gene	abundance	d_gene	j_gene	CDR3nt	CDR3aa
15	TRBV11-2	.	TRBD2	TRBJ2-3	TGTGCCAGCCGCCCGCCGGCGGGGGGGGGAGATACGCAGTATTTT	CASRPPAGGGDTQYF
13	TRBV5-5	.	.	TRBJ2-7	TGTGCCAGCAGCTTGCCGGAGACCTACGAGCAGTACTTC	CASSLPETYEQYF
15	TRBV28	.	.	TRBJ1-3	TGTGCCAGCCCCCAGAGGGAAGGCTCGGGAAACACCATATATTTT	CASPQREGSGNTIYF
12	TRBV30	.	.	TRBJ1-2	TGTGCCTGGAGTGTACAGGTCTATGGCTACACCTTC	CAWSVQVYGYTF
14	TRBV30	.	.	TRBJ1-1	TGTGCCTGGAGTGTTCGGGGGGCCCTGACTGAAGCTTTCTTT	CAWSVRGALTEAFF
15	TRBV5-1	.	TRBD2	TRBJ2-1	TGCGCCAGCAGCCAGACCAGGACTAGCGGAAATGAGCAGTTCTTC	CASSQTRTSGNEQFF
16	TRBV19	.	.	TRBJ1-4	TGTGCCAGTAGTATCGACAGAGTTGCAACTAATGAAAAACTGTTTTTT	CASSIDRVATNEKLFF
14	TRBV25-1	.	.	TRBJ1-1	TGTGCCAGCAGTGAATTGAGTACGAATAATAAAGCTTTCTTT	CASSELSTNNKAFF
16	TRBV11-2	.	TRBD1	TRBJ2-5	TGTGCCAGCAGCTTAGGCCCCGGGACAGGGGGAGAGACCCAGTACTTC	CASSLGPGTGGETQYF
15	TRBV7-3	.	TRBD2	TRBJ2-2	TGTGCCAGCAGCTCCTCGGGGGGGGGCACCGGGGAGCTGTTTTTT	CASSSSGGGTGELFF
14	TRBV5-1	.	.	TRBJ1-1	TGCGCCAGCAGCTTGACACAGGTGAACACTGAAGCTTTCTTT	CASSLTQVNTEAFF
12	TRBV7-3	.	.	TRBJ2-3	TGTGCCAGCAGCCTCGGGGCAGATACGCAGTATTTT	CASSLGADTQYF
15	TRBV10-3	.	.	TRBJ1-1	TGTGCCATCAGTGAGTCGGCCGGCGGAAACACTGAAGCTTTCTTT	CAISESAGGNTEAFF
14	TRBV28	.	TRBD2	TRBJ2-3	TGTGCCAGCAGTGATGGCGGGAGCCCAGATACGCAGTATTTT	CASSDGGSPDTQYF
15	TRBV2	once	.	TRBJ2-4	TGTGCCAGCAGGCGAGAGCAGGGTGTCCAAAACATTCAGTACTTC	CASRREQGVQNIQYF
14	TRBV27	.	TRBD1	TRBJ1-4	TGTGCCAGCAGAGCGGACAGGATTAATGAAAAACTGTTTTTT	CASRADRINEKLFF
14	TRBV5-1	.	TRBD2	TRBJ2-3	TGCGCCAGCAGCCTGACTAGCGTTACAGATACGCAGTATTTT	CASSLTSVTDTQYF
16	TRBV2	.	TRBD2	TRBJ2-3	TGTGCCAGCACCGGATGGACTAGCGGGAGCACAGATACGCAGTATTTT	CASTGWTSGSTDTQYF
12	TRBV19	many	TRBD2	TRBJ2-1	TGTGCCAGTAGTCCCCTAGCGGGAGCGCAGTTCTTC	CASSPLAGAQFF
17	TRBV3-1/TRBV3-2	.	TRBD1	TRBJ2-5	TGTGCCAGCAGCCAAATGAGGGGGTTAGGGGGCGCGGAGACCCAGTACTTC	CASSQMRGLGGAETQYF
17	TRBV28	.	TRBD1	TRBJ1-2	TGTGCCAGCAGCCAAAAGATCTGGACAGGGGGAGACTATGGCTACACCTTC	CASSQKIWTGGDYGYTF
16	TRBV6-1	.	TRBD1	TRBJ1-2	TGTGCCAGCAGTGTGGCGTCAGGGGGCATGTACTATGGCTACACCTTC	CASSVASGGMYYGYTF
16	TRBV5-1	once	.	TRBJ2-2	TGCGCCAGCAGCCGTAGGACTAACAGGAACACCGGGGAGCTGTTTTTT	CASSRRTNRNTGELFF
16	TRBV15	once	.	TRBJ2-3	TGTGCCACCAGCAGACCACGGCCAGCGGACACAGATACGCAGTATTTT	CATSRPRPADTDTQYF
14	TRBV19	.	.	TRBJ2-3	TGTGCCAGTCGCGGACAGTCTAGCACAGATACGCAGTATTTT	CASRGQSSTDTQYF
15	TRBV28	.	.	TRBJ1-2	TGTGCCAGCAGTTTACTCTGGGAAGACCGGGATAGCTACACCTTC	CASSLLWEDRDSYTF
12	TRBV28	.	.	TRBJ1-1	TGTGCCAGCAGTTTATTGGCAGGGGAAGCTTTCTTT	CASSLLAGEAFF
13	TRBV28	.	TRBD1	TRBJ1-2	TGTGCCCCCGGGACAGATAGAAACTATGGCTACACCTTC	CAPGTDRNYGYTF
14	TRBV28	.	TRBD1	TRBJ1-2	TGTGCCAGCAGTCAGGGGGCGCTTACCTATGGCTACACCTTC	CASSQGALTYGYTF
15	TRBV14	.	.	TRBJ1-1	TGTGCCAGCAGCCAGGAGAAGGGGTCTGCCCCCAAAGCTTTCTTT	CASSQEKGSAPKAFF
14	TRBV5-4	.	.	TRBJ2-6	TGTGCCAGCAGCTTCAGGGCCCAGGCCAACGTCCTGACTTTC	CASSFRAQANVLTF
18	TRBV5-5	once	TRBD2	TRBJ2-1	TGTGCCAGCAGCTTGGCGGCTAGCGGGGGGAGCTCCTACAATGAGCAGTTCTTC	CASSLAASGGSSYNEQFF
15	TRBV19	.	.	TRBJ1-5	TGTGCCAGTAGTCTTCAGGTCAGAAGCAATCAGCCCCAGCATTTT	CASSLQVRSNQPQHF
14	TRBV28	.	TRBD1	TRBJ2-7	TGTGCCAGCAGCCTGGACAGGGTCACCTACGAGCAGTACTTC	CASSLDRVTYEQYF
15	TRBV5-1	once	TRBD1	TRBJ2-7	TGCGCCAGCAGCTTGGCCAGTGACAGGGGCTACGAGCAGTACTTC	CASSLASDRGYEQYF
17	TRBV4-1	.	TRBD2	TRBJ2-2	TGCGCCAGCAGCCAAGATCTCGGACTAGCGGGGGCCGGGGAGCTGTTTTTT	CASSQDLGLAGAGELFF
15	TRBV5-1	.	TRBD1	TRBJ1-4	TGCGCCAGCAGCCGTGGGACAGGGGAAGAAGAAAAACTGTTTTTT	CASSRGTGEEEKLFF
16	TRBV28	.	TRBD2	TRBJ2-1	TGTGCCAGCACAGTTCTAGCGGGAGGGTCCTACAATGAGCAGTTCTTC	CASTVLAGGSYNEQFF
15	TRBV30	.	.	TRBJ2-2	TGTGCCTGGAGTGCGTTGCGGCAAGGCGCCGGGGAGCTGTTTTTT	CAWSALRQGAGELFF
15	TRBV13	.	.	TRBJ2-7	TGTGCCAGCAGCTTCTGGCAGGGTTTACCCTACGAGCAGTACTTC	CASSFWQGLPYEQYF